This T cell receptor (beta chain) was profiled in a study of blood T cells in healthy people across ages. With a J-beta primer mix and a sample-barcoded 5' primer, a second PCR ran 7 to 11 cycles. In TCRdb, the 5' RACE reads were re-called with MiXCR into one record per CDR3 protein. The table lists around 800,000 distinct CDR3 sequences, about 26% of them singletons. Trimming left V 11 bases short and J 2 bases short, with 21 bases between. There are 15 residues in the CDR3. The germline V gene encodes CDR1 LGHDT and CDR2 YNNKEL (reference sequence). These same records also appear under a second study, on T cells of mothers and their children.

The source material was blood. V gene TRBV3-1 combines with J gene TRBJ2-5, with D possibly matching TRBD1 (6 bases). The receptor's source is a boy aged 5-17 years in good health. CDR3 DNA sequence: TGTGCCGGCAATCACCAGGGGCGAGGGCAAGAGACCCAGTACTTC. Translated: CAGNHQGRGQETQYF.